The entry below describes one T cell receptor beta chain. The antigen is undetermined. This record comes from a study of blood T cells in healthy people across ages. Study-level points and caveats: Both higher diversity and more naive CD4+ cells marked long-lived donors when set against aged donors.

Next came a second PCR, run for about 6 to 11 cycles, which used a sample-barcoded 5' primer along with a J-beta primer mix. A single record per CDR3 protein comes from TCRdb applying MiXCR to the 5' RACE reads. The sample yields approximately 1,700,000 distinct CDR3 sequences, about 39% seen once. With 1 base removed from V and 2 bases from J, the gap between germline ends came to 14 bases. The V gene's germline CDR1 is LGHNA and CDR2 YNFKEQ. This CDR3 is built from 16 residues. Ranging in age from about 6 to 90, the donors were healthy Caucasian individuals from Russia. No fewer than 7 million PBMCs went into each sample. RNA extraction gave at least 5.5 micrograms of total RNA per sample.

The sequence was collected from a human donor in good health. This sequence joins TRBV4-2 and TRBJ2-5, with TRBD2 as a possible D gene (6 bases). Input material: blood. The CDR3 region has the DNA TGTGCCAGCAGCCAAGTCGGGTTGGGGGGACAAGAGACCCAGTACTTC. Its protein is CASSQVGLGGQETQYF.